The 10 T cell receptor beta chains presented below share a single source sample, sequenced in a study of T-cell memory formation after mild COVID-19. TCRdb recomputed calls from the 5' RACE reads with MiXCR, one row per CDR3 protein. The sample has around 530,000 distinct CDR3 sequences, about 20% seen once. Source material: PBMCs or a T cell subset sorted from them (not recorded which). These receptors were collected from an adult woman who had mild COVID-19 (a few samples of this study predate the infection). Cell type and time point are not known.

The chain couples TRBV18 to TRBJ2-7, with TRBD2 matching 7 bases. V was pared by 3 bases and J by 6 bases, with 14 bases of the junction left unmatched. The CDR3 extends over 16 amino acids. From germline, CDR1 is KGHSH and CDR2 LQKENI. CDR3 sequence: CASSPLSAGTGGEQYF. CDR3 DNA sequence: TGTGCCAGCTCACCTCTCTCGGCAGGCACGGGGGGCGAGCAGTACTTC.

This chain joins TRBV5-1 and TRBJ1-1; the D gene is possibly TRBD1 (5 bases). The ends were cut back, 4 bases at V and 6 bases at J, with 19 bases in the middle. Germline CDR1 SGHRS, CDR2 YFSETQ. The CDR3 length is 15 residues. The CDR3 DNA sequence: TGCGCCAGCAGCCCCCGACGGGAAATGGGGGCTGAAGCTTTCTTT. Protein product: CASSPRREMGAEAFF.

This clonotype was observed at least ten times. One junction end disagrees with the germline gene, perhaps due to a read error. The gene calls are TRBV19 and TRBJ2-1; D is unclear. CDR1 and CDR2 from the germline V gene are LNHDA and SQIVND (reference sequence). The CDR3 spans 13 residues. The CDR3 nucleotides read TGCGCCAGCAGCGCGGACTCCTACAATGAGCAGTTCTTC. Amino acid sequence: CASSADSYNEQFF. The entire variable domain, with the rest obtained from reference TRBV19 and TRBJ2-1, is as follows: DGGITQSPKYLFRKEGQNVTLSCEQNLNHDAMYWYRQDPGQGLRLIYYSQIVNDFQKGDIAEGYSVSREKKESFPLTVTSAQKNPTAFYLCASSADSYNEQFFGPGTRLTVL.

This clonotype came up a few times. The chain is built from TRBV7-2 and TRBJ2-4, with 7 bases identical to TRBD1. The CDR3 runs to 12 residues. Germline V gene data show CDR1 as SGHTA and CDR2 as FQGNSA. Trimming at V came to 3 bases and at J to 8 bases, leaving 1 base not matched to a gene. CDR3 in DNA: TGTGCCAGCAGCTTGGGGACAGACATTCAGTACTTC. Translation gives CASSLGTDIQYF.

The chain carries TRBV4-2 and TRBJ1-4, with D possibly TRBD1 on 5 matching bases. V lost 2 bases, J lost 5 bases, and 12 bases lay in between. The CDR3 covers 15 residues. In germline, CDR1 is LGHNA, CDR2 YNFKEQ. The CDR3 DNA is TGTGCCAGCAGCCAACAACAGGATAGGAATGAAAAACTGTTTTTT. Amino acid sequence: CASSQQQDRNEKLFF.

This chain links TRBV7-2 with TRBJ2-5; perhaps TRBD2 as D (5 bases). Trimming cost V 1 base and J 4 bases, with 10 bases left between them. The CDR3 loop spans 14 amino acids. Germline V gene lookup returns CDR1 SGHTA and CDR2 FQGNSA. For the CDR3, the DNA is TGTGCCAGCAGCTTAGTGGTAGCGACAGAGACCCAGTACTTC. Translation gives CASSLVVATETQYF.

This chain uses TRBV19 with TRBJ2-2; D gene ambiguous. Trimming left V 3 bases short and J 0 bases short, with 5 bases between. Per germline, CDR1 LNHDA and CDR2 SQIVND (reference sequence). The CDR3 has 14 residues. In nucleotides, the CDR3 is TGTGCCAGTAGTATCGGAGCGAACACCGGGGAGCTGTTTTTT. As protein: CASSIGANTGELFF.

The rearrangement uses TRBV7-6 and TRBJ1-4; D is perhaps TRBD1 (5 bases). In germline, CDR1 is SGHVS, CDR2 FNYEAQ. The CDR3 is 13 residues long. The germline V and J ends were trimmed by 1 base and 11 bases, with 11 bases remaining between them. CDR3 in DNA: TGTGCCAGCAGCTTAGGGGACCGGGAGAAACTGTTTTTT. It codes for CASSLGDREKLFF.

The rearrangement uses TRBV20-1 and TRBJ2-7; the match to TRBD1 covers 7 bases. CDR1 is DFQATT and CDR2 is SNEGSKA in the germline V gene (reference sequence). The CDR3 is made up of 13 amino acids. V lost 5 bases and J lost 4; bases outside the gene matches: 8. CDR3 residues: CSAFRDSRYEQYF. In DNA form, the CDR3 reads TGCAGTGCTTTCCGGGACAGCCGTTACGAGCAGTACTTC.

The gene calls are TRBV5-1 and TRBJ1-2; 11 bases agree with TRBD1. This CDR3 comprises 15 residues. Trimming took 4 bases from V and 6 from J; bases not matched to a gene: 8. The germline gives CDR1 SGHRS, CDR2 YFSETQ. CDR3 bases: TGCGCCAGCAGCCTACCGAGGACAGGGGGCGATGGCTACACCTTC. Protein product: CASSLPRTGGDGYTF.